The entry that follows covers one T cell receptor (beta chain) sequence. Measured with immunoSEQ multiplex PCR; TCRdb has only the in-frame clones, and not every one. This sample carries 200,000 to 250,000 clones, 88% of them seen once, and the ten largest clones take roughly 2.7%. These data originate in a study of blood T cell repertoires in COVID-19. Background on the study: In each case, the material was cDNA or gDNA derived from T cells, B-cell-depleted T cells, or PBMCs.

V lost 2 bases and J lost 8, with 18 bases in between. Germline values: CDR1 LNHDA, CDR2 SQIVND (reference sequence). CDR3 size: 15 residues. Across over 20 US areas, participants ranged in age from about 18 to 100 years. The sequenced sample consisted of PBMCs or T cells enriched from blood (not recorded which). This sequence joins TRBV19 and TRBJ1-2; a weak D match, TRBD1 (6 bases). This TCR was recovered from a woman in her 30s who had recovered from COVID-19. Here the CDR3 reads CASSISQINRAGYTF. CDR3 nucleotide sequence: TGTGCCAGTAGTATAAGCCAAATTAACAGGGCCGGCTACACCTTC.